This passage covers 27 T cell receptor beta chains from one sample sequenced in a study of shared clonotypes between healthy human individuals. Method: immunoSEQ multiplex PCR; TCRdb's copy keeps in-frame clones and lacks some. The table lists 2,500,000 or so clones, 93% of them singletons. Material: naive CD4+ T cells from PBMCs. Subset reported: CD45RA+ positively selected. All receptors derive from a man younger than 35 in good health. Some clones in this sample may be carry-over from other donors' samples.

The CDR3 coding sequence is TGTGCCAGCAGTCTCCAGGGGACAGCGGGGGTCGGTTCCAAAAACATTCAGTACTTC. Its translation: CASSLQGTAGVGSKNIQYF. This chain connects TRBV28 to TRBJ2-4; TRBD2 is a possible D gene (8 bases). This CDR3 comprises 19 residues. The V and J ends lost 5 bases and 2 bases respectively, with 25 bases between them. Looked up from germline, CDR1 is MDHEN and CDR2 is SYDVKM.

The gene calls are TRBV20-1 and TRBJ2-7; D unresolved. Germline V gene lookup returns CDR1 DFQATT and CDR2 SNEGSKA (reference sequence). The CDR3 runs to 11 residues. V lost 6 bases, J lost 5 bases, and 11 bases lay in between. CDR3 loop: CSARQPHEQYF. In nucleotides, the CDR3 is TGCAGTGCGAGACAACCCCACGAGCAGTACTTC.

This chain joins TRBV28 and TRBJ1-2; 9 nucleotides align to TRBD1. The length of the CDR3 is 15 residues. V dropped 6 bases and J dropped 7; count of bases not matched to a gene: 12. Germline V CDR1 and CDR2: MDHEN, SYDVKM. This CDR3 is CASRRPGTGMGGYTF. The CDR3 nucleotides read TGTGCCAGCAGGCGTCCCGGGACAGGGATGGGTGGCTACACCTTC.

The J gene is TRBJ1-3, the V gene TRBV4-3; D remains ambiguous. Trimming removed 4 bases at V and 0 bases at J, with 13 bases between. The CDR3 sequence is 16 residues long. The germline CDR1 and CDR2 sequences are LGHNA and YSLEER. The CDR3, as DNA: TGCGCCAGCAGCCCAAACCCTGCCCGCTCTGGAAACACCATATATTTT. As protein: CASSPNPARSGNTIYF.

Of note for this clone: Other nucleotide sequences from this sample produce the same CDR3. The chain links TRBV9 to TRBJ1-1, with D perhaps matching TRBD1 (5 bases). CDR1 and CDR2 (germline): SGDLS, YYNGEE. Trimming shortened V by 0 bases and J by 5 bases, and 8 bases separated the two germline ends. The CDR3 runs 13 residues. The CDR3 DNA reads as TGTGCCAGCAGCGTAGGACAGAGGACTGAAGCTTTCTTT. Its translation: CASSVGQRTEAFF.

V gene TRBV28 combines with J gene TRBJ2-2; tentatively, D is TRBD1 (5 bases). Germline CDR1 and CDR2: MDHEN and SYDVKM. V was clipped by 8 bases and J by 0 bases, with 7 bases between them. The CDR3 has 13 residues. DNA for the CDR3: TGTGCCAGCCGACAGACGAACACCGGGGAGCTGTTTTTT. Residues: CASRQTNTGELFF.

The chain employs TRBV5-6 and TRBJ1-5; D uncertain. Between the trimmed V and J ends, which lost 6 bases and 2 bases, there was a span of 15 bases. This CDR3 has 15 residues. Per the germline V gene, CDR1 is SGHDT and CDR2 is YYEEEE. CDR3 nucleotide sequence: TGTGCCAGCACAACGGGGAGGGTTGGCAATCAGCCCCAGCATTTT. Amino acid sequence: CASTTGRVGNQPQHF.

The CDR3 bases are TGTGCCAGCAGAAGACTAGCGGAGCCGTACGAGCAGTACTTC. It yields the protein CASRRLAEPYEQYF. This chain links TRBV5-4 with TRBJ2-7, with 9 positions matching TRBD2. The CDR3 runs 14 residues. The V gene end was trimmed by 5 bases and the J gene end by 4 bases; junction bases not matched to a gene: 7. CDR1 SGHNT and CDR2 YYREEE come from the germline V gene (reference sequence).

The V and J genes are TRBV10-1 and TRBJ2-1, with 7 bases fitting TRBD1. The germline CDR1 and CDR2 sequences are WNHNN and SYGVQD (reference sequence). The CDR3 is 18 amino acids. With 4 bases clipped from V and 0 bases from J, the junction kept 12 bases outside the gene matches. CDR3 sequence reads: CASSGSGTDLSSYNEQFF. DNA of the CDR3: TGCGCCAGCAGTGGGAGTGGGACAGACCTGAGCTCCTACAATGAGCAGTTCTTC.

V and J are TRBV28 and TRBJ1-6; TRBD1 matches 11 bases. J was trimmed by 10 bases and V by 6 bases; bases with no gene match: 5. Germline V gene lookup returns CDR1 MDHEN and CDR2 SYDVKM. The CDR3 is 14 residues long. CDR3 DNA: TGTGCCAGCAGAAAGGGACAGGGGGTGTCACCCCTCCACTTT. The encoded protein is CASRKGQGVSPLHF.

Details on this clone: Other nucleotide sequences from this sample produce the same CDR3. The rearrangement uses TRBV2 and TRBJ2-1; possible D gene TRBD1, 6 bases. This CDR3 contains 13 residues. V was clipped by 4 bases and J by 6 bases, with 10 bases between them. Germline V lookup: CDR1 SNHLY, CDR2 FYNNEI. The CDR3 region is CASSVEGGNEQFF. CDR3 sequence (DNA): TGTGCCAGCAGTGTGGAAGGGGGCAATGAGCAGTTCTTC.

The V call is TRBV6-6, the J call TRBJ2-7; 7 bases map to TRBD1. CDR3 length: 13 amino acids. The V gene's germline CDR1 is MNHNY and CDR2 SVGAGI (reference sequence). Losses at the gene ends were 6 bases for V and 1 base for J; bases not matched to a gene: 3. The CDR3 protein is CASRPGQSYEQYF. The CDR3 DNA reads TGTGCCAGCAGGCCGGGACAGTCCTACGAGCAGTACTTC.

The chain couples TRBV27 to TRBJ1-4, with 11 bases aligning to TRBD1. CDR3 size: 14 residues. Germline V gives CDR1 MNHEY, CDR2 SMNVEV (reference sequence). V trimming: 2 bases; J trimming: 11 bases; junction bases outside the gene matches: 4. The DNA of the CDR3 is TGTGCCAGCAGTTTAAGAGGGACAGGGGGGAAACTGTTTTTT. It encodes CASSLRGTGGKLFF.

Points on this clone: One end of the junction fails to match germline, which may point to a read error. The rearrangement links TRBV7-9 to TRBJ2-7, with D tentatively TRBD2 (6 bases). Germline CDR1 reads SEHNR; CDR2 reads FQNEAQ (reference sequence). This CDR3 contains 12 residues. CDR3 DNA: TGTGCCAGCAGCTTAACTAGCTACGGGCAGTACTTC. Amino acid sequence: CASSLTSYGQYF. Drawing the rest from reference TRBV7-9 and TRBJ2-7, the complete variable domain is DTGVSQNPRHKITKRGQNVTFRCDPISEHNRLYWYRQTLGQGPEFLTYFQNEAQLEKSRLLSDRFSAERPKGSFSTLEIQRTEQGDSAMYLCASSLTSYGQYFGPGTRLTVT.

This chain joins TRBV7-9 and TRBJ2-5; 8 bases line up with TRBD1. In germline, CDR1 is SEHNR, CDR2 FQNEAQ (reference sequence). Trimming took 1 base from V and 9 from J; bases not matched to a gene: 10. There are 15 residues in the CDR3. The CDR3 sequence is CASSLGQGAGSAQYF. Written as DNA, the CDR3 is TGTGCCAGCAGCTTAGGTCAGGGGGCAGGAAGTGCCCAGTACTTC.

The CDR3 sequence is CASSLLVAASTNTEAFF. The DNA for the CDR3 is TGCGCCAGCAGCTTGCTAGTGGCGGCGAGCACGAACACTGAAGCTTTCTTT. V gene TRBV5-1 combines with J gene TRBJ1-1; no definite D call. This CDR3 contains 17 residues. The germline V and J ends were trimmed by 1 base and 1 base, with 17 bases remaining between them. Looked up from germline, CDR1 is SGHRS and CDR2 is YFSETQ.

This rearrangement joins TRBV19 to TRBJ2-3, with 9 bases identical to TRBD1. CDR1 and CDR2 from the germline V gene are LNHDA and SQIVND (reference sequence). CDR3 size: 15 residues. With 4 bases clipped from V and 6 bases from J, the junction kept 8 bases outside the gene matches. The CDR3 region is CASSTSQGAVDTQYF. The CDR3, as DNA: TGTGCCAGTAGTACGTCACAGGGGGCGGTGGATACGCAGTATTTT.

V and J are TRBV10-3 and TRBJ2-7; no reliable D call. CDR1 is ENHRY, CDR2 SYGVKD, per germline. There are 12 residues in the CDR3. V was trimmed by 6 bases and J by 6 bases, leaving 12 bases between them. CDR3 in amino acids: CAIRKDSAEQYF. DNA of the CDR3: TGTGCCATCAGGAAGGATAGTGCCGAGCAGTACTTC.

This sequence joins TRBV7-9 and TRBJ2-5, with D perhaps TRBD1 or TRBD2 (5 bases each). This CDR3 has 14 amino acids. Germline loops: CDR1 SEHNR, CDR2 FQNEAQ (reference sequence). Deletions cut 4 bases from V and 5 bases from J, with 14 bases between. CDR3 sequence reads: CASSSSGDRETQYF. CDR3 DNA: TGTGCCAGCAGCTCGTCCGGGGACCGGGAGACCCAGTACTTC.

This chain uses TRBV28 with TRBJ2-1; a possible D gene is TRBD2 (6 bases). This CDR3 is 15 amino acids long. The V gene lost 7 bases and the J gene lost 7 bases, with 20 bases spanning the gap. Looked up from germline, CDR1 is MDHEN and CDR2 is SYDVKM. The CDR3 is CASTLRGGMINEQFF. CDR3 sequence (DNA): TGTGCCAGCACCCTGAGGGGCGGGATGATAAATGAGCAGTTCTTC.

This chain joins TRBV5-1 and TRBJ2-3; a possible D gene is TRBD1 (5 bases). Between the trimmed V and J ends, which lost 0 bases and 4 bases, there was a span of 15 bases. CDR1 is SGHRS, CDR2 YFSETQ, per germline. The CDR3 consists of 16 residues. The CDR3: CASSLAAGRGSDTQYF. The CDR3 DNA reads as TGCGCCAGCAGCTTGGCGGCAGGGCGTGGATCAGATACGCAGTATTTT. The full variable domain, rest sourced from reference TRBV5-1 and TRBJ2-3, is KAGVTQTPRYLIKTRGQQVTLSCSPISGHRSVSWYQQTPGQGLQFLFEYFSETQRNKGNFPGRFSGRQFSNSRSEMNVSTLELGDSALYLCASSLAAGRGSDTQYFGPGTRLTVL.

This clone was recorded once. The chain joins TRBV21-1 to TRBJ2-7; TRBD2, as called in the table, went unchecked against the DNA. TRBV21-1 is noted as a pseudogene. The CDR3 has 16 residues. The CDR3: CASSIGAGVPPYEQYF. CDR3 bases: TGTGCCAGCAGCATTGGAGCGGGAGTCCCCCCATACGAGCAGTACTTC.

CDR3 loop: CASSVVAGEWDGNTIYF. The CDR3, as DNA: TGTGCCAGCAGCGTAGTTGCAGGGGAGTGGGATGGAAACACCATATATTTT. This chain joins TRBV9 and TRBJ1-3; a possible D gene is TRBD1 (6 bases). Per the germline V gene, CDR1 is SGDLS and CDR2 is YYNGEE. This CDR3 comprises 17 residues. The V gene lost 0 bases and the J gene lost 3 bases, with 16 bases spanning the gap.

This chain uses TRBV5-1 with TRBJ1-1; tentative D call: TRBD1 (5 bases). CDR3 length equals 16 residues. The V end lost 4 bases, the J end lost 6 bases, and 22 bases lay between the germline ends. Germline V gene sequence: CDR1 SGHRS, CDR2 YFSETQ. The CDR3 DNA sequence: TGCGCCAGCAGCGTAACTTACGGTGGGACGGGGCCTGAAGCTTTCTTT. Its protein is CASSVTYGGTGPEAFF.

Details on this clone: Distinct nucleotide sequences in the sample also encode this CDR3. The rearrangement uses TRBV4-1 and TRBJ2-4; no firm D call. Germline V gene sequence: CDR1 MGHRA, CDR2 YSYEKL. This CDR3 is 14 amino acids long. V lost 1 base to trimming and J lost 0 bases, with 4 bases between them. This CDR3 is CASSQVGAKNIQYF. CDR3 nucleotide sequence: TGCGCCAGCAGCCAAGTGGGAGCCAAAAACATTCAGTACTTC.

The V call is TRBV15, the J call TRBJ2-2, with D possibly being TRBD1 (7 bases). The CDR3 runs 18 residues. Germline V CDR1 and CDR2: LNHNV, YYDKDF (reference sequence). The germline V and J ends were trimmed by 1 base and 4 bases, with 19 bases remaining between them. CDR3 residues: CATSRGPGGSRGTGELFF. CDR3 coding DNA: TGTGCCACCAGCAGAGGGCCAGGGGGTTCGCGGGGCACCGGGGAGCTGTTTTTT.

This clone was seen a single time. This rearrangement joins TRBV5-1 to TRBJ2-2; 9 positions agree with TRBD2. Germline V gene data show CDR1 as SGHRS and CDR2 as YFSETQ. This CDR3 spans 17 amino acids. V lost 2 bases and J lost 2; bases outside the gene matches: 7. This chain's CDR3 is CASSFGLAGLNTGELFF. CDR3 in DNA: TGCGCCAGCAGCTTCGGGCTAGCGGGACTAAACACCGGGGAGCTGTTTTTT.